This T cell receptor beta chain originates from a study of neurological immune-mediated disorders. TCRdb passed the 5' RACE reads through MiXCR, listing each CDR3 protein once. The sample consists of about 55,000 distinct CDR3 sequences, 3.6% of them appearing once. Regarding the study as a whole: Among 34 multiple sclerosis patients, 18 had repertoires that phylogenetic grouping placed in one related-CDR3 cluster, a possible signature.

This clonotype was found many times. Its specificity is unknown. Per the germline V gene, CDR1 is SGHRS and CDR2 is YFSETQ. The J segment lost 2 bases and the V segment lost 4 bases, leaving 14 bases of the junction unmatched. The CDR3 length is 19 residues. This sequence originates from a man aged 25-40 years with multiple sclerosis. Sequenced input: PBMCs. The chain combines TRBV5-1 with TRBJ2-7; 14 bases fit TRBD2. The CDR3 loop reads CASSTRAWTSGGPAYEQYF. Here the CDR3 DNA reads TGCGCCAGCAGCACGCGCGCCTGGACTAGCGGGGGGCCGGCCTACGAGCAGTACTTC.